This T cell receptor beta chain was recorded in a study of human T cells and chemical hapten exposure. Unmatched junction bases numbered 3, after V lost 2 bases and J lost 0 bases. Germline CDR1 PRHDT, CDR2 FYEKMQ (reference sequence). The CDR3 covers 17 residues. This clonotype was detected a few times. TCRdb recomputed calls from the RACE reads with MiXCR, one row per CDR3 protein. Of around 99,000 distinct CDR3 sequences listed, roughly a tenth are singletons. Time point described: patch test 2, 6 weeks after DPC sensitization. The treatment here: therapeutic diphenylcyclopropenone sensitization with weekly scalp DPC.

The input for sequencing was whole blood, taken in connection with sensitization to the hapten diphenylcyclopropenone (DPC). The chain recombines TRBV13 with TRBJ2-7; 14 nucleotides line up with TRBD2. This sequence originates from a woman between 35 and 50 years old with alopecia areata. Some clones in this sample may be carry-over from other donors' samples. The CDR3 here is CASSLRLAGGYSYEQYF. Here the CDR3 DNA reads TGTGCCAGCAGCTTACGACTAGCGGGGGGGTACTCCTACGAGCAGTACTTC.